This record covers a single T cell receptor beta chain. Its antigen is not known. The sample comes from a study of a mutant IDH1 vaccine in newly diagnosed glioma. The overall study: Most patients had radiochemotherapy with temozolomide before enrollment; others had one alone.

Sequencing used immunoSEQ multiplex PCR; TCRdb keeps in-frame clones, though not all of them. The data show some 38,000 clones, 60% to 80% seen once. Time point specified: baseline, week 1 (first vaccination visit). The treatment is: pre-vaccination baseline after standard-of-care therapy. Astrocytomas found in donors were new, WHO grade 3 or 4, IDH1-mutant and ATRX-lost. Broader study findings: Immune responses arising from the vaccine appeared in about 92% of patients.

This sequence was found in a man aged 35 to 55 with glioma. Some clones in this sample may be carry-over from other donors' samples. Sequencing was performed on PBMCs, taken from a glioma patient treated with radiotherapy, temozolomide or both.

CDR3 DNA: TGTGCCAGCAGCCTAGGGGGATCAACTTTTCACACTGAAGCTTTCTTT. It yields the protein CASSLGGSTFHTEAFF. The V and J genes are TRBV9 and TRBJ1-1; D perhaps matches TRBD1 (6 bases). CDR1 and CDR2 from the germline V gene are SGDLS and YYNGEE. With 4 bases removed from V and 3 bases from J, the gap between germline ends came to 19 bases. This CDR3 is 16 amino acids long.